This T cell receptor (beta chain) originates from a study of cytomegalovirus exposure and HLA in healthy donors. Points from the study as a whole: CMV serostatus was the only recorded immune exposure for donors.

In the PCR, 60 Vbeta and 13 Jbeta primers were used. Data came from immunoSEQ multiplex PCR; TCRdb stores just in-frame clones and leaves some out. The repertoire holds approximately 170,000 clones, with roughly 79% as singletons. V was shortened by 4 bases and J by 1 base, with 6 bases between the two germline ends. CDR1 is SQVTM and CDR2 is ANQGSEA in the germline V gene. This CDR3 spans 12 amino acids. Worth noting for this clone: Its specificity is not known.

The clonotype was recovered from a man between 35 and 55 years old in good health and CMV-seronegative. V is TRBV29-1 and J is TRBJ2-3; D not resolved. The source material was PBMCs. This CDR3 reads CSVVQGTDTQYF. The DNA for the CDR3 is TGCAGCGTTGTGCAGGGCACAGATACGCAGTATTTT.